This is a list of T cell receptor beta chains from one sample in a study of T cells in Graves' hyperthyroidism and ophthalmopathy. TCRdb reprocessed the multiplex PCR reads with MiXCR, giving one entry per CDR3 protein. The sample includes a few hundred thousand distinct CDR3 sequences, less than 25% of them seen just once. Specimen: blood. All receptors come from a man aged 18 to 30 with Graves' hyperthyroidism. CDR3s include the opening cysteine and the closing phenylalanine or tryptophan. The D gene is left open where the match is weak. Clone sizes are given selectively: once, few, many, or a class where the clone is expanded.

d_gene: -
v_gene: TRBV6-1
j_gene: TRBJ1-5
abundance: -
CDR3nt: TGTGCCAGCAGACGCCGGGACACACAAAATCAGCCCCAGCATTTT
CDR3aa: CASRRRDTQNQPQHF

d_gene: -
v_gene: TRBV12-3/TRBV12-4
j_gene: TRBJ2-1
abundance: -
CDR3nt: TGTGCCAGCAGTCCCCAGGGACAGCAGTTCTTC
CDR3aa: CASSPQGQQFF

d_gene: -
v_gene: TRBV2
j_gene: TRBJ1-2
abundance: -
CDR3nt: TGTGCCAGCAAAGGAGACAGCCAGGATGGCTACACCTTC
CDR3aa: CASKGDSQDGYTF

d_gene: -
v_gene: TRBV6-1
j_gene: TRBJ1-5
abundance: many
CDR3nt: TGTGCCAGCAGGACCCGGGGGGCAGATCAGCCCCAGCATTTT
CDR3aa: CASRTRGADQPQHF

d_gene: -
v_gene: TRBV6-1
j_gene: TRBJ1-5
abundance: many
CDR3nt: TGTGCCAGCAGTGGAGGGCCGGGGGATCAGCCCCAGCATTTT
CDR3aa: CASSGGPGDQPQHF

d_gene: -
v_gene: TRBV20-1
j_gene: TRBJ2-5
abundance: many
CDR3nt: TGCAGTGTTCCGCCGGAGACCCAGTACTTC
CDR3aa: CSVPPETQYF

d_gene: TRBD1
v_gene: TRBV4-1
j_gene: TRBJ2-7
abundance: many
CDR3nt: TGCGCCAGCAGTTGGACAGGGAACGGCGAGCAGTACTTC
CDR3aa: CASSWTGNGEQYF

d_gene: -
v_gene: TRBV19
j_gene: TRBJ1-1
abundance: -
CDR3nt: TGTGCCAGTAGTATGGGTAAGGGGCTTTACACTGAAGCTTTCTTT
CDR3aa: CASSMGKGLYTEAFF

d_gene: -
v_gene: TRBV29-1
j_gene: TRBJ2-7
abundance: few
CDR3nt: TGCAGCGTACAGGGAAGTAGCCACGAGCAGTACTTC
CDR3aa: CSVQGSSHEQYF

d_gene: TRBD2
v_gene: TRBV12-3/TRBV12-4
j_gene: TRBJ2-2
abundance: many
CDR3nt: TGTGCCAGCAGTTTAGGCCTAGCGGCGAACACCGGGGAGCTGTTTTTT
CDR3aa: CASSLGLAANTGELFF

d_gene: -
v_gene: TRBV5-1
j_gene: TRBJ2-5
abundance: -
CDR3nt: TGCGCCAGCAGCTTGGAGAGAATTGACGTAGAGACCCAGTACTTC
CDR3aa: CASSLERIDVETQYF

d_gene: TRBD1
v_gene: TRBV20-1
j_gene: TRBJ2-7
abundance: many
CDR3nt: TGCGCCACAGGGGTGAGTGACGAGCAGTACTTC
CDR3aa: CATGVSDEQYF

d_gene: TRBD2
v_gene: TRBV7-2
j_gene: TRBJ2-5
abundance: -
CDR3nt: TGTGCCAGCAGCTTATGGGCTAGCGGGGGATTGGGCCAAGAGACCCAGTACTTC
CDR3aa: CASSLWASGGLGQETQYF

d_gene: -
v_gene: TRBV28
j_gene: TRBJ1-2
abundance: many
CDR3nt: TGTGCCAGCAGTTTGGAGACAGGTATACGTGGCTACACCTTC
CDR3aa: CASSLETGIRGYTF

d_gene: TRBD1
v_gene: TRBV20-1
j_gene: TRBJ2-7
abundance: -
CDR3nt: TGCAGTGCTCCCACCGGGACAGGGAGGAACGAGCAGTACTTC
CDR3aa: CSAPTGTGRNEQYF

d_gene: TRBD1
v_gene: TRBV4-2
j_gene: TRBJ2-5
abundance: -
CDR3nt: TGTGCCAGCAGCCATGACGGGACAGCTCACCTCCGCCAAGAGACCCAGTACTTC
CDR3aa: CASSHDGTAHLRQETQYF

d_gene: -
v_gene: TRBV20-1
j_gene: TRBJ2-7
abundance: -
CDR3nt: TGCAGTGCCCCCGGGGTATACTCCTACGAGCAGTACTTC
CDR3aa: CSAPGVYSYEQYF

d_gene: TRBD2
v_gene: TRBV7-8
j_gene: TRBJ2-2
abundance: -
CDR3nt: TGTGCCAGCAGCTTGCCGACGCGACTAGCTCACACCGGGGAGCTGTTTTTT
CDR3aa: CASSLPTRLAHTGELFF

d_gene: -
v_gene: TRBV28
j_gene: TRBJ2-7
abundance: many
CDR3nt: TGTGCCAGCAGTTTAGGGACATCAACGGGGGAGCAGTACTTC
CDR3aa: CASSLGTSTGEQYF

d_gene: TRBD1
v_gene: TRBV11-2
j_gene: TRBJ2-7
abundance: few
CDR3nt: TGTGCCAGCAGCTTAGATCGACAGGGTGGCGAGCAGTACTTC
CDR3aa: CASSLDRQGGEQYF

d_gene: -
v_gene: TRBV27
j_gene: TRBJ2-7
abundance: -
CDR3nt: TGTGCCAGCAGTTTCAAGGCAGACTACGAGCAGTACTTC
CDR3aa: CASSFKADYEQYF

d_gene: -
v_gene: TRBV12-3/TRBV12-4
j_gene: TRBJ2-5
abundance: many
CDR3nt: TGTGCCAGCAGTTTAGCGGAGGAGACCCAGTACTTC
CDR3aa: CASSLAEETQYF

d_gene: -
v_gene: TRBV19
j_gene: TRBJ1-2
abundance: many
CDR3nt: TGTGCCAGTAGTGCCGGGGGGATCCTTAACTATGGCTACACCTTC
CDR3aa: CASSAGGILNYGYTF

d_gene: -
v_gene: TRBV27
j_gene: TRBJ2-7
abundance: many
CDR3nt: TGTGCCAGCAGTTTATCAGGGTCTACCTACGAGCAGTACTTC
CDR3aa: CASSLSGSTYEQYF

d_gene: TRBD1
v_gene: TRBV11-2
j_gene: TRBJ1-1
abundance: many
CDR3nt: TGTGCCAGCAGGGGTACAGGGGTTGTGGTGAACACTGAAGCTTTCTTT
CDR3aa: CASRGTGVVVNTEAFF

d_gene: TRBD1
v_gene: TRBV20-1
j_gene: TRBJ2-2
abundance: -
CDR3nt: TGCAGTGCTAGACCCACAGGGGGCACCGGGGAGCTGTTTTTT
CDR3aa: CSARPTGGTGELFF

d_gene: -
v_gene: TRBV27
j_gene: TRBJ1-3
abundance: once
CDR3nt: TGTGCCAGCAGTGCCGACAGGTACACCATATATTTT
CDR3aa: CASSADRYTIYF

d_gene: -
v_gene: TRBV2
j_gene: TRBJ1-5
abundance: few
CDR3nt: TGTGCCAGCAACCTAGAAAGGGGCAATCAGCCCCAGCATTTT
CDR3aa: CASNLERGNQPQHF

d_gene: -
v_gene: TRBV29-1
j_gene: TRBJ2-3
abundance: -
CDR3nt: TGCAGCGTTGAGAGCCCGGGGACAGATACGCAGTATTTT
CDR3aa: CSVESPGTDTQYF

d_gene: -
v_gene: TRBV12-3/TRBV12-4
j_gene: TRBJ1-1
abundance: -
CDR3nt: TGTGCCAGCAGTGAAGAGGAGGGGTGGGGAAACACTGAAGCTTTCTTT
CDR3aa: CASSEEEGWGNTEAFF

d_gene: TRBD2
v_gene: TRBV11-2
j_gene: TRBJ2-7
abundance: -
CDR3nt: TGTGCCAGCAGCTTAGGATCGGGGGGACTAGCGGTATACGAGCAGTACTTC
CDR3aa: CASSLGSGGLAVYEQYF

d_gene: -
v_gene: TRBV12-3/TRBV12-4
j_gene: TRBJ2-7
abundance: many
CDR3nt: TGTGCCAGCCTCCGGGGTGCCGACTACGAGCAGTACTTC
CDR3aa: CASLRGADYEQYF

d_gene: -
v_gene: TRBV7-2
j_gene: TRBJ2-5
abundance: once
CDR3nt: TGTGCCAGCAGCCCTGGGACCCTCGGAAAGACCCAGTACTTC
CDR3aa: CASSPGTLGKTQYF

d_gene: TRBD2
v_gene: TRBV7-8
j_gene: TRBJ2-5
abundance: many
CDR3nt: TGTGCCAGCAGCCTTCGAGTGCTTCGACTAGCGGGGCAAGAGACCCAGTACTTC
CDR3aa: CASSLRVLRLAGQETQYF

d_gene: TRBD1
v_gene: TRBV28
j_gene: TRBJ1-5
abundance: -
CDR3nt: TGTGCCAGCAGTTTAACAGGGGACCCCTATCAGCCCCAGCATTTT
CDR3aa: CASSLTGDPYQPQHF

d_gene: TRBD1
v_gene: TRBV15
j_gene: TRBJ1-3
abundance: -
CDR3nt: TGTGCCACCAGCAGAGAGGCCACAGGGGATGGAAACACCATATATTTT
CDR3aa: CATSREATGDGNTIYF

d_gene: -
v_gene: TRBV6-2/TRBV6-3
j_gene: TRBJ2-7
abundance: few
CDR3nt: TGTGCCAGCAGTTACCTCCAGGGGCCCTCCCCCGAGCAGTACTTC
CDR3aa: CASSYLQGPSPEQYF

d_gene: TRBD2
v_gene: TRBV2
j_gene: TRBJ2-5
abundance: -
CDR3nt: TGTGCCAGCAGTGATCTCGGACTAGCTGCGGAGACCCAGTACTTC
CDR3aa: CASSDLGLAAETQYF

d_gene: TRBD1
v_gene: TRBV29-1
j_gene: TRBJ2-7
abundance: -
CDR3nt: TGCAGCGTCACCCCGGGACAGTCCTACGAGCAGTACTTC
CDR3aa: CSVTPGQSYEQYF

d_gene: -
v_gene: TRBV6-2/TRBV6-3
j_gene: TRBJ1-1
abundance: many
CDR3nt: TGTGCCAGCAGTTTCTCTTTAGGAGCTTTCTTT
CDR3aa: CASSFSLGAFF

d_gene: -
v_gene: TRBV12-3/TRBV12-4
j_gene: TRBJ1-1
abundance: few
CDR3nt: TGTGCCAGCCTCAGGGACACTGAAGCTTTCTTT
CDR3aa: CASLRDTEAFF

d_gene: TRBD1
v_gene: TRBV5-1
j_gene: TRBJ2-5
abundance: few
CDR3nt: TGCGCCAGCAGCCCGACAGGGGTGCGAGAGACCCAGTACTTC
CDR3aa: CASSPTGVRETQYF

d_gene: TRBD1
v_gene: TRBV7-8
j_gene: TRBJ1-5
abundance: -
CDR3nt: TGTGCCAGCAGCCCATGGCCAGGGGGTGGTCAGCCCCAGCATTTT
CDR3aa: CASSPWPGGGQPQHF

d_gene: -
v_gene: TRBV19
j_gene: TRBJ2-7
abundance: -
CDR3nt: TGTGCCAGTAGTATAGTGGCGAGCTCCTACGAGCAGTACTTC
CDR3aa: CASSIVASSYEQYF

d_gene: -
v_gene: TRBV30
j_gene: TRBJ2-6
abundance: -
CDR3nt: TGTGCCTGGAGTCACCAACGGAGGGGATACTCTGGGGCCAACGTCCTGACTTTC
CDR3aa: CAWSHQRRGYSGANVLTF

d_gene: -
v_gene: TRBV5-5
j_gene: TRBJ2-2
abundance: -
CDR3nt: TGTGCCAGCAGCTTACAACAGGGGAACACCGGGGAGCTGTTTTTT
CDR3aa: CASSLQQGNTGELFF

d_gene: -
v_gene: TRBV20-1
j_gene: TRBJ2-5
abundance: many
CDR3nt: TGCAGTGCTAGAAGTCGGGGTGGAGAGACCCAGTACTTC
CDR3aa: CSARSRGGETQYF

d_gene: -
v_gene: TRBV4-1
j_gene: TRBJ1-5
abundance: many
CDR3nt: TGCGCCAGCAGCCCTACCCACAGGGACAATCAGCCCCAGCATTTT
CDR3aa: CASSPTHRDNQPQHF

d_gene: -
v_gene: TRBV12-3/TRBV12-4
j_gene: TRBJ1-1
abundance: many
CDR3nt: TGTGCCAGCAGTTCGTGGCCAGCTGAAGCTTTCTTT
CDR3aa: CASSSWPAEAFF

d_gene: -
v_gene: TRBV20-1
j_gene: TRBJ2-7
abundance: -
CDR3nt: TGCAGTGCTAGACCCCGACAGGTTGTGCGGGAGCAGTACTTC
CDR3aa: CSARPRQVVREQYF

d_gene: TRBD1
v_gene: TRBV12-3/TRBV12-4
j_gene: TRBJ1-2
abundance: -
CDR3nt: TGTGCCAGCAGTTCGTCCTCCGCGGGACAGGGGGCCAGGTTTGATGGCTACACCTTC
CDR3aa: CASSSSSAGQGARFDGYTF

d_gene: -
v_gene: TRBV4-1
j_gene: TRBJ1-2
abundance: many
CDR3nt: TGCGCCAGCAGCCAAGTGACCCTCTATGGCTACACCTTC
CDR3aa: CASSQVTLYGYTF

d_gene: -
v_gene: TRBV2
j_gene: TRBJ1-1
abundance: many
CDR3nt: TGTGCCAGCGGCGTGGCGAAGGGAGGGAACACTGAAGCTTTCTTT
CDR3aa: CASGVAKGGNTEAFF

d_gene: -
v_gene: TRBV6-5
j_gene: TRBJ2-5
abundance: many
CDR3nt: TGTGCCAGCAGTTACTCAGGGATGGAGACCCAGTACTTC
CDR3aa: CASSYSGMETQYF

d_gene: TRBD2
v_gene: TRBV18
j_gene: TRBJ2-5
abundance: many
CDR3nt: TGTGCCAGCTCACTTCGACAGCGGGGAGAGACCCAGTACTTC
CDR3aa: CASSLRQRGETQYF